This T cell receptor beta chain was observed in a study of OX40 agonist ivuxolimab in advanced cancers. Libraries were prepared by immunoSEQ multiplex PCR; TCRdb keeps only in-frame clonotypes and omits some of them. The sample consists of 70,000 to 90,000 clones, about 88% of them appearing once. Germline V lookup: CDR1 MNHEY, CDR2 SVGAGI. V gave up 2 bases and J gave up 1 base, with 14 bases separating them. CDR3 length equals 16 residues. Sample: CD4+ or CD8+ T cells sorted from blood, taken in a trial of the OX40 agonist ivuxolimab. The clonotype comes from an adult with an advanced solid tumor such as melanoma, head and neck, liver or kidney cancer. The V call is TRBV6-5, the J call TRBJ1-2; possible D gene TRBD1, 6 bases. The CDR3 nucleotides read TGTGCCAGCAGTTACCTGGGGACAACTTTTAACTATGGCTACACCTTC. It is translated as CASSYLGTTFNYGYTF.